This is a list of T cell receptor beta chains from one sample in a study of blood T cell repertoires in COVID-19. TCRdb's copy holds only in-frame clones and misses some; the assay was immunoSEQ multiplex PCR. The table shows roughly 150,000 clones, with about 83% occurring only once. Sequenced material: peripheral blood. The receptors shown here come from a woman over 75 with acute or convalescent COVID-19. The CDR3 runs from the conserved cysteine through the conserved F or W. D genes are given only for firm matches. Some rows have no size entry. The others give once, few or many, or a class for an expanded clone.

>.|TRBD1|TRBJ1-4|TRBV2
TGTGCCAGCAGTTCAGACCGGGACAGGGCTGAAAAACTGTTTTTT
CASSSDRDRAEKLFF
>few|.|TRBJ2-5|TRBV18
TGTGCCAGCTCTCAACGCGCCCAAGAGACCCAGTACTTC
CASSQRAQETQYF
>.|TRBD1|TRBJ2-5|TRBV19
TGTGCCAGTAGTATCGGTACAGGGGCAATAGGAGAGACCCAGTACTTC
CASSIGTGAIGETQYF
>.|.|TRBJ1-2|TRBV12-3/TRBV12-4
TGTGCCAGCAGTATACAGGGTGATGGCTACACCTTC
CASSIQGDGYTF
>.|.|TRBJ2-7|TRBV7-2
TGTGCCAGCAGCTTAGATACGGTCAGCGGCGAGCAGTACTTC
CASSLDTVSGEQYF
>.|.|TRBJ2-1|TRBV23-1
TGCGCCAGCAGTCAATCGACGGGGGAGTTTGGGAATGAGCAGTTCTTC
CASSQSTGEFGNEQFF
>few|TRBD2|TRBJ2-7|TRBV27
TGTGCCAGCAGTTCCTCACCTCTATCCTGGGAGGGTCCCTACGAGCAGTACTTC
CASSSSPLSWEGPYEQYF
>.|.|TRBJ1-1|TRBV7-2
TGTGCCAGCAGCCGCGGACTTAACACTGAAGCTTTCTTT
CASSRGLNTEAFF
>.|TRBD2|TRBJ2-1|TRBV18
TGTGCCAGCTCACGCCAACTAGCGGGGAATTCCTACAATGAGCAGTTCTTC
CASSRQLAGNSYNEQFF
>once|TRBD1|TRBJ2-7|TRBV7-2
TGTGCCAGCAGCACTGGGGGAGGACAGGGAGGTGGCTACGAGCAGTACTTC
CASSTGGGQGGGYEQYF
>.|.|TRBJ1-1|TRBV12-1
TGTGCCAGCAGCTTTGCGGGGTCAGGGATTCAGGGAAGGGCTGAAGCTTTCTTT
CASSFAGSGIQGRAEAFF
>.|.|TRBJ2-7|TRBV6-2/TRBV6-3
TGTGCCAGCAGTTACAGCTCGGGCGAGCAGTACTTC
CASSYSSGEQYF
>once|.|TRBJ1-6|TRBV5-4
TGTGCCAGCAGCCGAGCGCTTTTTCGGGGGACTATCGGAAATTCACCCCTCCACTTT
CASSRALFRGTIGNSPLHF
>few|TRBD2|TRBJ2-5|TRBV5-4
TGTGCCACCGTAGCACTTAATAGCGGGCAAGAGACCCAGTACTTC
CATVALNSGQETQYF
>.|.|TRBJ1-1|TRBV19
TGTGCCAGTATCAGGGCGGGGGAAGCTTTCTTT
CASIRAGEAFF
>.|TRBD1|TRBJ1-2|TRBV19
TGTGCCAGTAGTGCCCCCGGGACAGCCATCTATGGCTACACCTTC
CASSAPGTAIYGYTF
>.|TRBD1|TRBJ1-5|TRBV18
TGTGCCAGCTCACCGGGGACAGGGGCCCGTCAGCCCCAGCATTTT
CASSPGTGARQPQHF
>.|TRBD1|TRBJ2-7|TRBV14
TGTGCCAGCAGCCCGACAGGGCCGGGCTACGAGCAGTACTTC
CASSPTGPGYEQYF
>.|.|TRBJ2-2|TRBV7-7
TGTGCCAGCAGCTCCTACAGGGACACCGGGGAGCTGTTTTTT
CASSSYRDTGELFF
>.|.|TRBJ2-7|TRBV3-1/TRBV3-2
TGTGCCAGCAGCCAAGGCCCGACAGGCACCTACGAGCAGTACTTC
CASSQGPTGTYEQYF
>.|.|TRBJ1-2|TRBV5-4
TGTGCCAGCAGCTTGGATCGCTATGGCTACACCTTC
CASSLDRYGYTF
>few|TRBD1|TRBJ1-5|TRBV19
TGTGCCAGTAGCGCAGGGGGCGGCCAGCCCCAGCATTTT
CASSAGGGQPQHF
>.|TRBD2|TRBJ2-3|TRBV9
TGTGCCAGCAGCGGGAACTTTCTTAGCGGGAGCGCAGATACGCAGTATTTT
CASSGNFLSGSADTQYF